Shown below are 19 T cell receptor beta chains from a single sample sequenced in a study of blood T cell repertoires in COVID-19. Only in-frame clones appear in the TCRdb table, and some are missing; sequencing was by immunoSEQ multiplex PCR. Among about 270,000 clones, more than 75% were seen once, and the ten largest hold approximately 9.8%. The sequenced material came from peripheral blood. These receptors were taken from a man between 35 and 55 years old who had recovered from COVID-19.

The J gene is TRBJ1-2, the V gene TRBV28; D is undetermined. Trimming took off 6 bases at V and 2 bases at J, with 16 bases between the two ends. The germline CDR1 and CDR2 sequences are MDHEN and SYDVKM. This CDR3 spans 15 amino acids. The CDR3 nucleotides are TGTGCCAGCAGAAAACACCCCGCCCACAACTATGGCTACACCTTC. It encodes CASRKHPAHNYGYTF.

The genes are TRBV19 and TRBJ1-1; D is perhaps TRBD1 (6 bases). Trimming pared 11 bases from V and 0 bases from J, leaving 19 bases between. The length of the CDR3 is 15 residues. The germline V gene encodes CDR1 LNHDA and CDR2 SQIVND (reference sequence). The DNA for the CDR3 is TGTGCCTCACGACCGGGACACCAACTGAACACTGAAGCTTTCTTT. It is translated as CASRPGHQLNTEAFF. Together with reference TRBV19 and TRBJ1-1, the CDR3 gives the full variable domain: DGGITQSPKYLFRKEGQNVTLSCEQNLNHDAMYWYRQDPGQGLRLIYYSQIVNDFQKGDIAEGYSVSREKKESFPLTVTSAQKNPTAFYLCASRPGHQLNTEAFFGQGTRLTVV.

CDR3 amino acids: CASSYRDSYYEQYF. CDR3 DNA sequence: TGTGCCAGCAGTTACAGAGACAGTTACTACGAGCAGTACTTC. The rearrangement links TRBV6-5 to TRBJ2-7; maybe TRBD1 (5 bases). This CDR3 region has 14 residues. Per germline, CDR1 MNHEY and CDR2 SVGAGI. V gave up 2 bases and J gave up 3 bases, with 11 bases separating them.

The V gene is TRBV9, the J gene TRBJ2-7; 7 bases are shared with TRBD2. J was trimmed by 2 bases and V by 5 bases; bases with no gene match: 10. The length of the CDR3 is 15 residues. From germline, CDR1 is SGDLS and CDR2 YYNGEE. CDR3 DNA: TGTGCCAGCAGGTCCCCCACGGGACTAACCTACGAGCAGTACTTC. It codes for CASRSPTGLTYEQYF. Together with reference TRBV9 and TRBJ2-7, the CDR3 gives the full variable domain: DSGVTQTPKHLITATGQRVTLRCSPRSGDLSVYWYQQSLDQGLQFLIQYYNGEERAKGNILERFSAQQFPDLHSELNLSSLELGDSALYFCASRSPTGLTYEQYFGPGTRLTVT.

The chain links TRBV6-2 or TRBV6-3 to TRBJ2-5; D perhaps matches TRBD2 (6 bases). The CDR3 has 13 amino acids. The V gene lost 6 bases and the J gene lost 3 bases, with 11 bases spanning the gap. Germline loops: CDR1 MNHEY, CDR2 SVGEGT. The CDR3 region is CASSRPSEETQYF. CDR3 in DNA: TGTGCCAGCAGCCGACCTAGCGAAGAGACCCAGTACTTC.

The rearrangement links TRBV24-1 to TRBJ2-7; possible D gene TRBD2, 6 bases. The CDR3 is made up of 15 amino acids. Germline assignment: CDR1 KGHDR and CDR2 SFDVKD. With 3 bases removed from V and 5 bases from J, the gap between germline ends came to 16 bases. The DNA of the CDR3 is TGTGCCACCAGTGATGGCCAGGGAGGTAGTAACGAGCAGTACTTC. Protein product: CATSDGQGGSNEQYF.

The CDR3 coding sequence is TGCAGCGTCGACCGGGACACAGCTAACTATGGCTACACCTTC. Translating it yields CSVDRDTANYGYTF. The chain combines TRBV29-1 with TRBJ1-2; D is possibly TRBD1 (6 bases). CDR3 size: 14 residues. The germline V and J ends were trimmed by 6 bases and 0 bases, with 14 bases remaining between them. Per germline, CDR1 SQVTM and CDR2 ANQGSEA. Drawing the rest from reference TRBV29-1 and TRBJ1-2, the complete variable domain is SAVISQKPSRDICQRGTSLTIQCQVDSQVTMMFWYRQQPGQSLTLIATANQGSEATYESGFVIDKFPISRPNLTFSTLTVSNMSPEDSSIYLCSVDRDTANYGYTFGSGTRLTVV.

The CDR3, as DNA: TGTGCCAGCAGCCAGACTAGCCGACCATACAATGAGCAGTTCTTC. This sequence encodes CASSQTSRPYNEQFF. The chain combines TRBV13 with TRBJ2-1, with TRBD2 matching 7 bases. Germline trimming cut 5 bases from V and 4 bases from J; bases unmatched to any gene: 8. Germline-derived CDR1 and CDR2 are PRHDT and FYEKMQ (reference sequence). The CDR3 sequence is 15 residues long.

The chain combines TRBV2 with TRBJ2-3; possible D gene TRBD2, 6 bases. Deletions cut 8 bases from V and 0 bases from J, with 9 bases between. The germline gives CDR1 SNHLY, CDR2 FYNNEI. There are 13 residues in the CDR3. CDR3 bases: TGTGCCAGCGTTGCGGGAAGCACAGATACGCAGTATTTT. Amino acids: CASVAGSTDTQYF.

The chain employs TRBV7-6 and TRBJ2-7, with D perhaps matching TRBD2 (5 bases). The CDR3 spans 15 residues. Looked up from germline, CDR1 is SGHVS and CDR2 is FNYEAQ. Trimming cost V 5 bases and J 3 bases, with 17 bases left between them. The CDR3, as DNA: TGTGCCAGCAGCGGGGAGAGGGCCAGGAGCTACGAGCAGTACTTC. It translates to CASSGERARSYEQYF.

The chain carries TRBV9 and TRBJ2-1; 11 nucleotides agree with TRBD2. This CDR3 is built from 15 residues. Germline V gives CDR1 SGDLS, CDR2 YYNGEE. V was clipped by 1 base and J by 6 bases; unmatched bases: 3. CDR3 sequence: CASSVSTSGSNEQFF. CDR3 DNA: TGTGCCAGCAGCGTATCCACTAGCGGGAGCAATGAGCAGTTCTTC.

This sequence joins TRBV9 and TRBJ2-1; a weak D match, TRBD1 (6 bases). The CDR3 loop spans 17 amino acids. From germline, CDR1 is SGDLS and CDR2 YYNGEE. V was trimmed by 4 bases and J by 6 bases, leaving 23 bases between them. Written as DNA, the CDR3 is TGTGCCAGCAGCCCTGCGTTAGGACAGATTAGGGGCAATGAGCAGTTCTTC. It yields the protein CASSPALGQIRGNEQFF.

The sample holds one count of this clone. This chain uses TRBV19 with TRBJ1-2, with 9 bases fitting TRBD1. Trimming removed 1 base from V and 5 bases from J; junction bases left unmatched: 2. The germline CDR1 and CDR2 sequences are LNHDA and SQIVND (reference sequence). CDR3 length: 14 residues. The CDR3 DNA reads TGTGCCAGTAGTATAGGGGACAGGGATTATGGCTACACCTTC. Translation gives CASSIGDRDYGYTF.

The chain is built from TRBV25-1 and TRBJ2-1, with a weak D call TRBD2 (7 bases). V lost 4 bases, J lost 15 bases, and 16 bases lay in between. This CDR3 is built from 12 residues. Per germline, CDR1 MGHDK and CDR2 SYGVNS. CDR3 residues: CASSGGGGAWFF. The CDR3 region has the DNA TGTGCCAGCAGTGGAGGGGGGGGCGCTTGGTTCTTC.

The rearrangement links TRBV9 to TRBJ2-3, with TRBD1 matching over 8 bases. Germline V gene data show CDR1 as SGDLS and CDR2 as YYNGEE. The CDR3 sequence is 15 residues long. After removal of 5 bases from V and 4 bases from J, the junction contained 9 bases not matched to a gene. CDR3 coding DNA: TGTGCCAGCAGTCTGACAGGGGAGACCGCAGATACGCAGTATTTT. Protein: CASSLTGETADTQYF.

The chain couples TRBV4-1 to TRBJ1-4, with D tentatively TRBD1 (6 bases). The CDR3 totals 18 residues. The V end lost 0 bases, the J end lost 7 bases, and 21 bases lay between the germline ends. CDR1 is MGHRA and CDR2 is YSYEKL in the germline V gene. The CDR3 loop is CASSQDGTGWGKTEKLFF. DNA for the CDR3: TGCGCCAGCAGCCAAGACGGAACAGGGTGGGGAAAAACTGAAAAACTGTTTTTT.

This rearrangement joins TRBV7-9 to TRBJ2-7; no clear D gene. CDR1 is SEHNR, CDR2 FQNEAQ, per germline (reference sequence). V gave up 3 bases and J gave up 3 bases, with 9 bases separating them. This CDR3 has 13 amino acids. DNA for the CDR3: TGTGCCAGCAGCTTGAGTGCTAACTACGAGCAGTACTTC. It codes for CASSLSANYEQYF.

The chain recombines TRBV5-5 with TRBJ1-3; tentative D call: TRBD1 (5 bases). The V and J ends lost 0 bases and 0 bases respectively, with 7 bases between them. CDR3 length equals 15 residues. Per the germline V gene, CDR1 is SGHKS and CDR2 is YYEKEE (reference sequence). The CDR3 DNA follows: TGTGCCAGCAGCTTGGAGGGGCGCTCTGGAAACACCATATATTTT. As protein: CASSLEGRSGNTIYF.

The chain uses TRBV18 and TRBJ1-5; no definite D call. This CDR3 region has 16 residues. V lost 2 bases and J lost 3, with 14 bases in between. CDR1 is KGHSH, CDR2 LQKENI, per germline. The CDR3 DNA reads TGTGCCAGCTCACCATCGGGTCGAGGGATCAATCAGCCCCAGCATTTT. This codes for CASSPSGRGINQPQHF.